This paragraph covers one T cell receptor beta chain sequence. Its antigen remains unidentified. During the collection period, no donor immune events like infections were recorded. The data originate from a study of identifying expanded T cells in peripheral blood. Study-wide results and limits: Technical replicates showed around 1.1 changed clones; two weeks about 16; four weeks 19. Variance in clone template counts between approximately 2-week samples significantly increased with total template count across all healthy donors.

Repertoires were generated with immunoSEQ multiplex PCR, while TCRdb's copy carries only in-frame clones and drops some. The sample holds approximately 100,000 clones, around nine tenths seen once. The sample was blood. The TCR comes from a person between 18 and 70 years old in good health.

CDR3: CATQGTGGANVLTF. The CDR3 coding sequence is TGCGCCACCCAAGGGACAGGGGGAGCCAACGTCCTGACTTTC. The J gene is TRBJ2-6, the V gene TRBV10-1; TRBD1 aligns across 11 bases. V was clipped by 10 bases and J by 7 bases; unmatched bases: 6. CDR1 is WNHNN, CDR2 SYGVQD, per germline (reference sequence). This CDR3 spans 14 amino acids.